This is a list of T cell receptor beta chains from one sample in a study of blood T cells in healthy people across ages. MiXCR, applied by TCRdb to the 5' RACE reads, yields one record per CDR3 protein. The data show some 1.8 million distinct CDR3 sequences, about two fifths seen once. Sample: blood. These receptors all come from a human donor in good health. CDR3s include the opening cysteine and the closing phenylalanine or tryptophan. The D gene is left open where the match is weak. The size field is filled for only some rows; it gives once, few, many or a size class.

>TRBV4-3|TRBJ2-5|-|-
CASSQLTGVSQETQYF
TGCGCCAGCAGCCAACTTACAGGAGTCTCGCAAGAGACCCAGTACTTC
>TRBV18|TRBJ2-3|-|-
CASSARFTDTQYF
TGTGCCAGCTCAGCTAGGTTTACAGATACGCAGTATTTT
>TRBV5-1|TRBJ1-2|TRBD1|-
CASSENQGAPGGYTF
TGCGCCAGCAGCGAAAATCAGGGGGCTCCTGGCGGCTACACCTTC
>TRBV29-1|TRBJ1-1|-|-
CSVDRRLTPGTEAFF
TGCAGCGTTGACCGTCGTCTCACTCCTGGCACTGAAGCTTTCTTT
>TRBV5-1|TRBJ1-1|-|-
CASSLAETPPEAFF
TGCGCCAGCAGCTTGGCCGAGACGCCGCCTGAAGCTTTCTTT
>TRBV6-5|TRBJ1-6|-|few
CASSFRGGSGYSPLHF
TGTGCCAGCAGTTTCCGAGGGGGGTCGGGGTATTCACCCCTCCACTTT
>TRBV11-1|TRBJ2-1|-|many
CASNEARDFLNEQFF
TGTGCCAGCAATGAGGCCAGGGATTTTCTTAATGAGCAGTTCTTC
>TRBV12-3/TRBV12-4|TRBJ1-5|-|few
CASSLVNAGQPQHF
TGTGCCAGCAGTTTGGTTAATGCGGGTCAGCCCCAGCATTTT
>TRBV4-3|TRBJ2-2|TRBD2|few
CASRASGTTLGRAGELFF
TGCGCCAGTAGGGCCTCCGGGACTACTTTGGGACGAGCCGGGGAGCTGTTTTTT
>TRBV5-1|TRBJ2-1|-|-
CASSLAWGPYNEQFF
TGCGCCAGCAGCTTGGCTTGGGGGCCCTACAATGAGCAGTTCTTC
>TRBV4-2|TRBJ2-7|TRBD1|-
CASSQQIRPGQGPYEQYF
TGTGCCAGCAGCCAGCAAATCAGACCGGGACAGGGTCCCTACGAGCAGTACTTC
>TRBV4-1|TRBJ2-1|-|-
CASSQSDGRGHNEQFF
TGCGCCAGCAGCCAATCAGATGGCAGGGGACACAATGAGCAGTTCTTC
>TRBV9|TRBJ1-5|-|-
CASSVGIGFNQPQHF
TGTGCCAGCAGCGTAGGGATAGGATTCAATCAGCCCCAGCATTTT
>TRBV20-1|TRBJ2-1|TRBD2|-
CSVQRGGSYNEQFF
TGCAGTGTCCAGCGGGGTGGGTCCTACAATGAGCAGTTCTTC